This is a list of T cell receptor beta chains from one sample in a study of blood T cell repertoires in COVID-19. Assay: immunoSEQ multiplex PCR; the TCRdb copy retains only in-frame clones and omits some. The sample yields around 360,000 clones, over 75% seen once. The material sequenced was PBMCs or T cells enriched from blood (not recorded which). These receptors came from a woman in her twenties or thirties who had recovered from COVID-19. Each CDR3 is given with its conserved first and last residue. A D gene is named only where the DNA matches it firmly. The listing skips clone size in some rows; elsewhere it reads once, few, many or a size class.

v_gene	j_gene	abundance	d_gene	CDR3nt	CDR3aa
TRBV19	TRBJ1-1	-	-	TGTGCCAGTAGTATGTGGCTCGCCAGGCCTGAAGCTTTCTTT	CASSMWLARPEAFF
TRBV5-1	TRBJ1-4	-	-	TGCGCCAGCAGCGCCTCACAGGAAACGGGTGAAAAACTGTTTTTT	CASSASQETGEKLFF
TRBV6-5	TRBJ2-7	-	TRBD2	TGTGCCAGTACCCCCCTAGCGGGGTCCTACGAGCAGTACTTC	CASTPLAGSYEQYF
TRBV15	TRBJ2-1	few	TRBD2	TGTGCCACCAGCAGAGATTTGGCTAGCGGTTACAATGAGCAGTTCTTC	CATSRDLASGYNEQFF
TRBV7-2	TRBJ2-5	-	-	TGTGCCAGCAGCTTAGTGGGCGCGGAGACCCAGTACTTC	CASSLVGAETQYF
TRBV2	TRBJ2-1	-	TRBD1	TGTGCCAGCAGTGAGGGTGCGACAGGGAGCTCCTACAATGAGCAGTTCTTC	CASSEGATGSSYNEQFF
TRBV29-1	TRBJ1-4	-	TRBD1	TGCAGCGTCCGCGGACAGGGGGTCAGAGAAATTAATGAAAAACTGTTTTTT	CSVRGQGVREINEKLFF
TRBV19	TRBJ1-4	-	-	TGTGCCAGTAGTATTTGGGGCACAACTAATGAAAAACTGTTTTTT	CASSIWGTTNEKLFF
TRBV2	TRBJ2-2	-	TRBD1	TGTGCCAGCGGGGGACAGCGTGTGGGGGAGCTGTTTTTT	CASGGQRVGELFF
TRBV18	TRBJ2-1	-	-	TGTGCCAGCTCGCGGGACTCCAATGAGCAGTTCTTC	CASSRDSNEQFF
TRBV30	TRBJ1-2	-	TRBD1	TGTGCCTGGAGACAGGGGGCGGATGGCTACACCTTC	CAWRQGADGYTF
TRBV6-2/TRBV6-3	TRBJ2-7	-	-	TGTGCCAGCAGTCGGACAGACTACGAGCAGTACTTC	CASSRTDYEQYF
TRBV11-2	TRBJ1-2	-	-	TGTGCCAGCAGCTTGGGCCTGGTAGCGGCCTATGGCTACACCTTC	CASSLGLVAAYGYTF
TRBV28	TRBJ1-2	few	-	TGTGCCAGCAGACAGGACATCTATGGCTACACCTTC	CASRQDIYGYTF
TRBV9	TRBJ2-7	-	TRBD2	TGTGCCAGCAGTGTCGGACTAGCGGAAACCTACGAGCAGTACTTC	CASSVGLAETYEQYF
TRBV28	TRBJ2-1	-	-	TGTGCCAGCAGTTTATCAGGGATTGTTTACAATGAGCAGTTCTTC	CASSLSGIVYNEQFF
TRBV2	TRBJ2-1	few	TRBD2	TGTGCCAGCAGCCAGCGGGAGAGGGGAGAGCAGTTCTTC	CASSQRERGEQFF
TRBV4-1	TRBJ2-1	-	-	TGCGCCAGCAGCCAAGAAAGTACTAGTACTGAGCAGTTCTTC	CASSQESTSTEQFF
TRBV6-6	TRBJ2-3	-	-	TGTGCCAGCAGTTACGACGGGAGCGTTCAGTATTTT	CASSYDGSVQYF
TRBV19	TRBJ2-3	once	TRBD2	TGTGCCAGTAGCATCCCTAGCGGGGGTATTAGGGATACGCAGTATTTT	CASSIPSGGIRDTQYF
TRBV6-1	TRBJ1-2	-	-	TGTGCCAGCAGTGATTACAGGGCCGAGGGCTACACCTTC	CASSDYRAEGYTF
TRBV2	TRBJ1-2	-	-	TGTGCCAGCAGTGAACAGGGCCTGGCCTATGGCTACACCTTC	CASSEQGLAYGYTF
TRBV6-1	TRBJ1-1	-	TRBD1	TGTGCCAGCAGTGACCTCCGGGACAGGGTCGGGAACACTGAAGCTTTCTTT	CASSDLRDRVGNTEAFF
TRBV28	TRBJ2-5	once	-	TGTGCCAGCAGTCTACGGGACACCCAACCGTACTTC	CASSLRDTQPYF
TRBV19	TRBJ1-5	-	-	TGTGCCAGTATGTCACAGGGTGGGCAGCCCCAGCATTTT	CASMSQGGQPQHF
TRBV27	TRBJ1-5	-	-	TGTGCCAGCAGTTTGGAGGCGCATAGCAATCAGCCCCAGCATTTT	CASSLEAHSNQPQHF
TRBV7-2	TRBJ2-7	few	-	TGTGCCAGCAGCTTAGAAAGACAGATCTACGAGCAGTACTTC	CASSLERQIYEQYF
TRBV7-3	TRBJ2-2	-	TRBD2	TGTGCCAGCAGCCCTCGATCACTAGCGGGGGGCGGGGAGCTGTTTTTT	CASSPRSLAGGGELFF